The 9 T cell receptor beta chains reported below all come from one sample, sequenced in a study of blood T cell repertoires in acute mononucleosis. Study conclusions and caveats: GLC-BM selection appeared to involve both TCR alpha and beta chains.

The time point denotes: convalescence about 6 months (5-8 months) after acute presentation (visit 7). The method was immunoSEQ multiplex PCR; TCRdb's version includes in-frame clones alone and lacks a portion of them. The data hold a few thousand clones, with about 25% observed a single time. The sample was EBV GLC epitope tetramer+ CD8+ T cells sorted from PBMCs, taken during convalescence from infectious mononucleosis. Noted subset: CD8 T cells binding tetramer with EBV BMLF1 280-288 peptide (GLC-BM). Receptors originate from a woman between 18 and 29 years old with infectious mononucleosis caused by EBV.

This clone occurred many times. This sequence joins TRBV4-2 and TRBJ2-5, with 7 bases lining up with TRBD1. This CDR3 region has 15 residues. Losses at the gene ends were 5 bases for V and 3 bases for J; bases not matched to a gene: 9. Looked up from germline, CDR1 is LGHNA and CDR2 is YNFKEQ. The CDR3 protein is CASSSHLDREETQYF. The CDR3 DNA is TGTGCCAGCAGCTCCCACCTTGACAGGGAAGAGACCCAGTACTTC.

The chain carries TRBV7-2 and TRBJ2-2; D is perhaps TRBD1 (5 bases). Trimming cost V 6 bases and J 6 bases, with 17 bases left between them. Germline V gene lookup returns CDR1 SGHTA and CDR2 FQGNSA. The CDR3 totals 15 residues. As DNA, the CDR3 is TGTGCCAGCAGTGAAGGCAGGGTAGCCCCCGGGGAGCTGTTTTTT. Residues: CASSEGRVAPGELFF.

This clone was observed a few times. V is TRBV21-1 and J is TRBJ2-5. The end of the DNA fits TRBJ2-7 better, so the J call may be wrong. TRBV21-1 is listed as a pseudogene. There are 14 residues in the CDR3. CDR3 DNA sequence: TGTGCCAGCAGTTACGCCGGGACGGCAACCGAGCAGTACTTC. Translated: CASSYAGTATEQYF.

This clone came up many times. This sequence is one base from a far larger clone and is likely a read error. The same CDR3 also results from other DNA sequences found in this sample. The chain is built from TRBV7-9 and TRBJ2-2, with D possibly being TRBD1 (6 bases). The CDR3 contains 15 residues. Per germline, CDR1 SEHNR and CDR2 FQNEAQ (reference sequence). V was clipped by 6 bases and J by 6 bases, with 17 bases between them. The CDR3 bases are TGTGCCAGCAGTGAGGGGGACATCGCCCCCGGGGAGCTGTTTTTT. This sequence encodes CASSEGDIAPGELFF.

The sample holds a few counts of this clone. The chain carries TRBV23-1 and TRBJ2-5; D might be TRBD2 (6 bases). TRBV23-1 belongs to the ORF category, with a function that is uncertain. CDR3 length: 17 amino acids. V was clipped by 4 bases and J by 2 bases, with 20 bases between them. This chain's CDR3 is CASSPRRGVWLQETQYF. In DNA form, the CDR3 reads TGCGCCAGCAGTCCTCGTCGCGGGGTGTGGCTGCAAGAGACCCAGTACTTC.

Details on this clone: A junction end diverges from the germline sequence, so it may reflect a read error. The chain has TRBV29-1 and TRBJ1-4, with D perhaps matching TRBD1 (6 bases). The CDR3 length is 14 residues. Germline CDR1 reads SQVTM; CDR2 reads ANQGSEA. This chain's CDR3 is CSVGSQGANEKLVF. CDR3 DNA: TGCAGCGTTGGGTCACAGGGAGCAAATGAAAAACTGGTTTTT.

This clone ranks as medium-sized (0.01 to 0.1%). The gene calls are TRBV6-5 and TRBJ2-7, with D perhaps being TRBD1 or TRBD2 (5 bases each). Germline V gene sequence: CDR1 MNHEY, CDR2 SVGAGI. Trimming removed 0 bases at V and 2 bases at J, with 14 bases between. The CDR3 loop spans 16 amino acids. The CDR3, as DNA: TGTGCCAGCAGTTACTCGCCCCGGGACCCAGCCTACGAGCAGTACTTC. Its translation is CASSYSPRDPAYEQYF.

This clone occurred a few times. Given a much more abundant clone one base away, this may be a read error. This sample includes further DNA sequences coding for the same CDR3. V usage is TRBV7-2 and J usage is TRBJ2-7; D unclear. This CDR3 has 14 residues. Germline V gene sequence: CDR1 SGHTA, CDR2 FQGNSA. The CDR3 region is CASSLVAMYYEQYF. In DNA form, the CDR3 reads TGCGCCAGCAGCTTGGTCGCCATGTATTACGAGCAGTACTTC.

Remarks on this clone: A far bigger clonotype differs at one base, so this is likely a read error. The chain uses TRBV27 and TRBJ2-2, with 11 bases identical to TRBD2. Per germline, CDR1 MNHEY and CDR2 SMNVEV (reference sequence). CDR3 length: 18 residues. The V and J ends lost 5 bases and 1 base, in that order; junction bases with no gene match: 9. CDR3 sequence reads: CASSIIAGGRGNTGELFF. CDR3 bases: TGTGCCAGCAGTATCATAGCGGGGGGGCGTGGGAACACCGGGGAGCTGTTTTTT.